This T cell receptor (beta chain) was recovered during a study of OX40 agonist ivuxolimab in advanced cancers. As for the study in general: Eligibility admitted prior anti-PD-1, anti-PD-L1 or anti-CTLA-4 therapy; roughly 39% had some.

With 6 bases removed from V and 8 bases from J, the gap between germline ends came to 14 bases. Germline lookup yields CDR1 MNHEY and CDR2 SVGAGI. The CDR3 loop spans 13 amino acids. Method: immunoSEQ multiplex PCR; TCRdb's copy keeps in-frame clones and lacks some. This table holds about 33,000 clones, roughly 77% found once. Study observations and caveats: At doses 0.1 to 3.0 mg/kg, CD4+ and CD8+ clones expanded.

About this clone itself: Its antigen is currently unknown.

This rearrangement joins TRBV6-5 to TRBJ1-3, with a tentative D call TRBD1 (5 bases). This clonotype was obtained from an adult with an advanced solid tumor such as melanoma, head and neck, liver or kidney cancer. The specimen comprised CD4+ or CD8+ T cells sorted from blood, sampled in a trial of the OX40 agonist ivuxolimab. The CDR3: CASRWEGMDTIYF. CDR3 bases: TGTGCCAGCAGATGGGAGGGGATGGACACCATATATTTT.